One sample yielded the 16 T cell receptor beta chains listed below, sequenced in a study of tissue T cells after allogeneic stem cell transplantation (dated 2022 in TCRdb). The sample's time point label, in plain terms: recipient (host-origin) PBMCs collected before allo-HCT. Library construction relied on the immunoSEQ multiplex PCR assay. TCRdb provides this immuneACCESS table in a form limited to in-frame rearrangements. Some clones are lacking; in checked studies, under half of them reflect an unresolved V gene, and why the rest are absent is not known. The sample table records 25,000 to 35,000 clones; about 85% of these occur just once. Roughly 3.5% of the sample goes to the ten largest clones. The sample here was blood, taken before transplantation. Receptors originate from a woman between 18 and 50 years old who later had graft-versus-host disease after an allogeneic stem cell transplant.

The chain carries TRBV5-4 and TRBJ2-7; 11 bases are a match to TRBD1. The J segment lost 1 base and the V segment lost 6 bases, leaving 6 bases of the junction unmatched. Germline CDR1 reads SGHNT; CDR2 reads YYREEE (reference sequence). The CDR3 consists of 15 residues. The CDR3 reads CASMEGDRGSYEQYF. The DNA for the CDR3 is TGTGCCAGCATGGAGGGGGACAGGGGGTCCTACGAGCAGTACTTC.

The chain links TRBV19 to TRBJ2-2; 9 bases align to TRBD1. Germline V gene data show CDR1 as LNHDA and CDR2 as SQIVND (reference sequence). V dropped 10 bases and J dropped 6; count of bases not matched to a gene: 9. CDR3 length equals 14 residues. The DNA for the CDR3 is TGTGCCACCCAGACAGGGGGTTTAGCCGGGGAGCTGTTTTTT. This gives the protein CATQTGGLAGELFF.

The CDR3 reads CATSRGDGNYGYTF. The CDR3 DNA reads TGTGCCACCAGCAGGGGGGACGGCAACTATGGCTACACCTTC. This sequence joins TRBV15 and TRBJ1-2; D perhaps matches TRBD1 (5 bases). Germline-derived CDR1 and CDR2 are LNHNV and YYDKDF (reference sequence). CDR3 length: 14 residues. V was shortened by 3 bases and J by 2 bases, with 10 bases between the two germline ends.

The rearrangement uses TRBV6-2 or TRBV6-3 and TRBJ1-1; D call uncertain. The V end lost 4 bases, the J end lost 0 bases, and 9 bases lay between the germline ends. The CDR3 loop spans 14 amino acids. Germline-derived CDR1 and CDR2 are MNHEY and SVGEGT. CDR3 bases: TGTGCCAGCAGTTCTCAGACAATGAACACTGAAGCTTTCTTT. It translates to CASSSQTMNTEAFF.

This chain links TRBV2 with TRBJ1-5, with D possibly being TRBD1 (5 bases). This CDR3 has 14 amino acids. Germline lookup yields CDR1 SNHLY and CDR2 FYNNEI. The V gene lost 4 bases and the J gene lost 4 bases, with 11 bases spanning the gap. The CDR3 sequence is CASSVGGENQPQHF. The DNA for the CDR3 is TGTGCCAGCAGTGTCGGGGGAGAAAATCAGCCCCAGCATTTT. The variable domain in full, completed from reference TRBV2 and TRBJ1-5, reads EPEVTQTPSHQVTQMGQEVILRCVPISNHLYFYWYRQILGQKVEFLVSFYNNEISEKSEIFDDQFSVERPDGSNFTLKIRSTKLEDSAMYFCASSVGGENQPQHFGDGTRLSIL.

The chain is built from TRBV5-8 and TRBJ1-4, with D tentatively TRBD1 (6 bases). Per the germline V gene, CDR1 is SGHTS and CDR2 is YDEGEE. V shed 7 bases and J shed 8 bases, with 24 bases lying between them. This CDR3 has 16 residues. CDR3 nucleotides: TGTGCCAGCCAACTCGGTACAGGGAAAGGGAGCGAAAAACTGTTTTTT. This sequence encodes CASQLGTGKGSEKLFF.

The CDR3 coding sequence is TGTGCCAGCAGCTTGGAACAGGGAACCTACGAGCAGTACTTC. Residues: CASSLEQGTYEQYF. V is TRBV5-8 and J is TRBJ2-7; tentatively, D is TRBD1 (6 bases). Germline CDR1 and CDR2: SGHTS and YDEGEE. The CDR3 sequence is 14 residues long. Trimming left V 0 bases short and J 2 bases short, with 9 bases between. The variable domain in full, with the rest retrieved from reference TRBV5-8 and TRBJ2-7, is EAGVTQSPTHLIKTRGQQATLRCSPISGHTSVYWYQQALGLGLQFLLWYDEGEERNRGNFPPRFSGRQFPNYSSELNVNALELEDSALYLCASSLEQGTYEQYFGPGTRLTVT.

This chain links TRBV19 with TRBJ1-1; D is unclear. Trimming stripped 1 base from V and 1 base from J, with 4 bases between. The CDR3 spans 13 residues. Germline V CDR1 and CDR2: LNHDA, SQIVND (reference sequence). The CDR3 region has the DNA TGTGCCAGTAGTATAGGGGGGAACACTGAAGCTTTCTTT. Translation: CASSIGGNTEAFF.

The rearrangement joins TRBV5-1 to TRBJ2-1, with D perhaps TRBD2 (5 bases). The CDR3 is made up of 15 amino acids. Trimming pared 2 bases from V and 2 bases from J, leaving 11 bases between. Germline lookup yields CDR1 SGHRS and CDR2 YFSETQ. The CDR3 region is CASSFSSRAYNEQFF. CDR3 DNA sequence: TGCGCCAGCAGCTTCTCCTCGCGGGCCTACAATGAGCAGTTCTTC.

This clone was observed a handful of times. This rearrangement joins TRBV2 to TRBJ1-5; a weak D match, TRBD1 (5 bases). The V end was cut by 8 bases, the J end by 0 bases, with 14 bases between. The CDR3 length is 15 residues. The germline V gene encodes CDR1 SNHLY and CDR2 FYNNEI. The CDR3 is CASEGREYSNQPQHF. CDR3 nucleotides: TGTGCCAGCGAGGGCAGGGAGTATAGCAATCAGCCCCAGCATTTT. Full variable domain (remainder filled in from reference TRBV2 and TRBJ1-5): EPEVTQTPSHQVTQMGQEVILRCVPISNHLYFYWYRQILGQKVEFLVSFYNNEISEKSEIFDDQFSVERPDGSNFTLKIRSTKLEDSAMYFCASEGREYSNQPQHFGDGTRLSIL.

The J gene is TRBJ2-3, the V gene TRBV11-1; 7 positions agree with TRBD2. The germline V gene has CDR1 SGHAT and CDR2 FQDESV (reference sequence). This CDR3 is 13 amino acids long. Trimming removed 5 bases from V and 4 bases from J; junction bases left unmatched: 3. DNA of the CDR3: TGTGCCAGCAGCGAACGGGGGGCAGATACGCAGTATTTT. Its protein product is CASSERGADTQYF.

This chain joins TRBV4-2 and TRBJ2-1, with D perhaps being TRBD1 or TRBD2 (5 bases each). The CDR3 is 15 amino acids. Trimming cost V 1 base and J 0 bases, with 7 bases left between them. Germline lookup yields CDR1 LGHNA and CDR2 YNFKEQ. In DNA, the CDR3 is TGTGCCAGCAGCCAAGTGGGGGTCTCCTACAATGAGCAGTTCTTC. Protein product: CASSQVGVSYNEQFF.

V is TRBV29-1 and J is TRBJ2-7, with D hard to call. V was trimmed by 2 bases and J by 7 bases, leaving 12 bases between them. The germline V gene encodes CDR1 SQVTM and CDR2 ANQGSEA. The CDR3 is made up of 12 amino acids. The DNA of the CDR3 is TGCAGCGTTGAACTCCAAGGAAGGGAGCAGTACTTC. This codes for CSVELQGREQYF.

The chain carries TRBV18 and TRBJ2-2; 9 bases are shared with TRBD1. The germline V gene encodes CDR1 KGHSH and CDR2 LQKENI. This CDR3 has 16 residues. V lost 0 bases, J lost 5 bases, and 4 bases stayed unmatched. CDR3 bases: TGTGCCAGCTCACCACCGGGACAGGGCGTAACCGGGGAGCTGTTTTTT. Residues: CASSPPGQGVTGELFF.

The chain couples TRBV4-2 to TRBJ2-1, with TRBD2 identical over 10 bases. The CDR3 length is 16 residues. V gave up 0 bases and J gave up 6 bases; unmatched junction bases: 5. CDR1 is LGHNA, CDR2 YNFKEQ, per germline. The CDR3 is CASSQDASGGANEQFF. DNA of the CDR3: TGTGCCAGCAGCCAAGATGCGAGCGGGGGGGCCAATGAGCAGTTCTTC.

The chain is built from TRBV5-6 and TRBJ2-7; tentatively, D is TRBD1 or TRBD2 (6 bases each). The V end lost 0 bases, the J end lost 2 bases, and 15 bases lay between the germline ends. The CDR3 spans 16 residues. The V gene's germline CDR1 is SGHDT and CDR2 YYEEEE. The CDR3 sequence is CASSLATGASAYEQYF. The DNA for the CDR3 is TGTGCCAGCAGCTTGGCCACGGGGGCCTCAGCCTACGAGCAGTACTTC.